The 27 T cell receptor beta chains given below trace back to one sample, sequenced in a study of T-cell memory formation after mild COVID-19. MiXCR, applied by TCRdb to the 5' RACE reads, yields one record per CDR3 protein. The table records some 180,000 distinct CDR3 sequences, about a fifth of them present only once. The sequenced material came from PBMCs or a T cell subset sorted from them (not recorded which). Every receptor here comes from a man between 18 and 35 years old who had mild COVID-19 (a few samples of this study predate the infection). Cell type and time point are not known.

This clonotype appeared many times. The chain links TRBV3-1 to TRBJ1-1; tentative D call: TRBD1 (6 bases). V shed 0 bases and J shed 10 bases, with 12 bases lying between them. In germline, CDR1 is LGHDT, CDR2 YNNKEL (reference sequence). There are 13 residues in the CDR3. CDR3 loop: CASSQDLARGAFF. CDR3 nucleotides: TGTGCCAGCAGCCAAGATCTAGCCAGGGGAGCTTTCTTT.

This chain connects TRBV7-2 to TRBJ2-7; D ambiguous. The CDR3 is 11 residues long. Germline CDR1 reads SGHTA; CDR2 reads FQGNSA. The V end lost 5 bases, the J end lost 4 bases, and 6 bases lay between the germline ends. The CDR3 nucleotides are TGTGCCAGCAGCATTAGATACGAGCAGTACTTC. It codes for CASSIRYEQYF.

This clonotype was recorded many times. The rearrangement uses TRBV4-2 and TRBJ1-5; TRBD1 aligns across 8 bases. V was pared by 0 bases and J by 5 bases, with 6 bases of the junction left unmatched. CDR3 length: 16 residues. Germline values: CDR1 LGHNA, CDR2 YNFKEQ. This CDR3 is CASSQDLQGAYQPQHF. CDR3 coding DNA: TGTGCCAGCAGCCAAGATCTGCAGGGGGCTTATCAGCCCCAGCATTTT.

A single count supports this clonotype. V is TRBV28 and J is TRBJ2-1; D is ambiguous. Germline V CDR1 and CDR2: MDHEN, SYDVKM. The CDR3 contains 12 residues. Trimming left V 4 bases short and J 3 bases short, with 4 bases between. The CDR3 here is CASSSHYNEQFF. CDR3 in DNA: TGTGCCAGCAGTTCCCACTACAATGAGCAGTTCTTC.

The V and J genes are TRBV7-2 and TRBJ2-3; D is perhaps TRBD2 (6 bases). Trimming shortened V by 6 bases and J by 2 bases, and 15 bases separated the two germline ends. The V gene's germline CDR1 is SGHTA and CDR2 FQGNSA. The CDR3 covers 15 residues. This CDR3 is CASRTGAGLTDTQYF. CDR3 in DNA: TGTGCCAGCAGGACTGGGGCGGGACTCACAGATACGCAGTATTTT.

The rearrangement uses TRBV6-6 and TRBJ2-5; D not resolved. The germline gives CDR1 MNHNY, CDR2 SVGAGI (reference sequence). Trimming took 2 bases from V and 4 from J, leaving 8 bases between them. The CDR3 has 13 residues. DNA of the CDR3: TGTGCCAGCAGTTACGAGGACCGAGAGACCCAGTACTTC. Residues: CASSYEDRETQYF.

This clonotype was recorded at least ten times. V gene TRBV2 combines with J gene TRBJ2-1; a possible D gene is TRBD1 (6 bases). With 4 bases removed from V and 1 base from J, the gap between germline ends came to 8 bases. The CDR3 length is 14 residues. Per germline, CDR1 SNHLY and CDR2 FYNNEI. The CDR3 sequence: CASSVRGSYNEQFF. Here the CDR3 DNA reads TGTGCCAGCAGTGTCAGGGGATCCTACAATGAGCAGTTCTTC. Together with reference TRBV2 and TRBJ2-1, the CDR3 gives the full variable domain: EPEVTQTPSHQVTQMGQEVILRCVPISNHLYFYWYRQILGQKVEFLVSFYNNEISEKSEIFDDQFSVERPDGSNFTLKIRSTKLEDSAMYFCASSVRGSYNEQFFGPGTRLTVL.

This clonotype has more than one count but fewer than ten. As DNA, the CDR3 is TGTGCCAGCAGAGTCCCCCGGGGGCCCAGGACCCAGTACTTC. The encoded protein is CASRVPRGPRTQYF. The chain recombines TRBV7-8 with TRBJ2-5; the D call may be TRBD1 or TRBD2 (6 bases each). CDR1 is SGHVS, CDR2 FQNEAQ, per germline. The CDR3 runs to 14 residues. Trimming stripped 6 bases from V and 7 bases from J, with 18 bases between. Looking up the rest from reference TRBV7-8 and TRBJ2-5 gives the full variable domain: GAGVSQSPRYKVAKRGQDVALRCDPISGHVSLFWYQQALGQGPEFLTYFQNEAQLDKSGLPSDRFFAERPEGSVSTLKIQRTQQEDSAVYLCASRVPRGPRTQYFGPGTRLLVL.

This clonotype has a handful of counts. This rearrangement joins TRBV6-5 to TRBJ1-3; D possibly corresponds to TRBD1 (6 bases). CDR1 and CDR2 (germline): MNHEY, SVGAGI. The CDR3 contains 14 residues. Between the trimmed V and J ends, which lost 6 bases and 2 bases, there was a span of 11 bases. The CDR3 sequence is CASRGASAGNTIYF. The CDR3 DNA reads as TGTGCCAGCAGGGGGGCGTCGGCTGGAAACACCATATATTTT.

This chain links TRBV7-9 with TRBJ1-4; the match to TRBD1 covers 7 bases. The CDR3 spans 15 residues. Per the germline V gene, CDR1 is SEHNR and CDR2 is FQNEAQ (reference sequence). With V trimmed by 5 bases and J by 11 bases, 14 bases remained unmatched. This CDR3 reads CASSPGQAPSEKLFF. CDR3 in DNA: TGTGCCAGCAGCCCTGGACAGGCCCCAAGTGAGAAACTGTTTTTT.

This clonotype was counted a few times. The chain has TRBV11-2 and TRBJ2-5, with D unresolved. V was trimmed by 3 bases and J by 4 bases, leaving 12 bases between them. From germline, CDR1 is SGHAT and CDR2 FQNNGV. The CDR3 has 14 amino acids. The CDR3 region is CASSFGGLGETQYF. CDR3 nucleotides: TGTGCCAGCAGCTTCGGCGGCCTTGGAGAGACCCAGTACTTC.

The chain couples TRBV14 to TRBJ2-1; D is perhaps TRBD2 (5 bases). The CDR3 has 16 amino acids. V shed 2 bases and J shed 7 bases, with 18 bases lying between them. Looked up from germline, CDR1 is SGHDN and CDR2 is FVKESK. CDR3 amino acids: CASSQRTGFSGNEQFF. The CDR3 nucleotides read TGTGCCAGCAGCCAAAGGACGGGGTTCTCCGGGAATGAGCAGTTCTTC.

The chain couples TRBV7-6 to TRBJ2-2; D is uncertain. The CDR3 has 16 amino acids. Trimming shortened V by 8 bases and J by 5 bases, and 21 bases separated the two germline ends. The germline V gene has CDR1 SGHVS and CDR2 FNYEAQ. The CDR3 protein is CASYSSGRQVTGELFF. CDR3 nucleotide sequence: TGTGCCAGCTATAGCTCCGGGCGCCAGGTTACCGGGGAGCTGTTTTTT.

This clonotype was observed many times. The J gene is TRBJ2-2, the V gene TRBV7-9; D gene unclear. Per the germline V gene, CDR1 is SEHNR and CDR2 is FQNEAQ (reference sequence). The CDR3 runs to 14 residues. V gave up 5 bases and J gave up 3 bases, with 10 bases separating them. For the CDR3, the DNA is TGTGCCAGCAGCCTTAACACGGACACCGGGGAGCTGTTTTTT. Amino acid sequence: CASSLNTDTGELFF.

This clonotype came up a few times. The J gene is TRBJ2-3, the V gene TRBV4-3, with 13 bases matching TRBD2. This CDR3 is built from 16 residues. CDR1 is LGHNA, CDR2 YSLEER, per germline. V was clipped by 0 bases and J by 6 bases; unmatched bases: 3. The DNA of the CDR3 is TGCGCCAGCAGCCAAGAGGGGACTAGCGGGGTCGATACGCAGTATTTT. Its translation is CASSQEGTSGVDTQYF.

The chain is built from TRBV7-3 and TRBJ2-3; D might be TRBD2 (6 bases). The V end was cut by 5 bases, the J end by 5 bases, with 11 bases between. The CDR3 length is 13 residues. Germline assignment: CDR1 SGHTA and CDR2 FQGTGA. Here the CDR3 reads CASSPGRGDTQYF. The DNA of the CDR3 is TGTGCCAGCAGCCCGGGGCGGGGAGATACGCAGTATTTT.

The chain combines TRBV18 with TRBJ1-5, with TRBD1 as a possible D gene (5 bases). V lost 3 bases, J lost 0 bases, and 18 bases lay in between. CDR1 and CDR2 (germline): KGHSH, LQKENI. This CDR3 comprises 18 residues. CDR3 sequence reads: CASSPQYPGHDSNQPQHF. DNA of the CDR3: TGTGCCAGCTCACCCCAATACCCAGGACACGATAGCAATCAGCCCCAGCATTTT.

The rearrangement links TRBV2 to TRBJ2-7; a possible D gene is TRBD1 (6 bases). Germline V gives CDR1 SNHLY, CDR2 FYNNEI. The CDR3 has 12 residues. V was shortened by 8 bases and J by 7 bases, with 15 bases between the two germline ends. CDR3 protein: CASDLGAGEQYF. The DNA of the CDR3 is TGTGCCAGCGATCTGGGGGCAGGGGAGCAGTACTTC.

The chain uses TRBV20-1 and TRBJ2-5, with TRBD2 identical over 8 bases. The V gene's germline CDR1 is DFQATT and CDR2 SNEGSKA (reference sequence). V lost 3 bases and J lost 2; bases outside the gene matches: 2. The CDR3 contains 13 residues. CDR3 residues: CSASRGGQETQYF. CDR3 DNA: TGCAGTGCTAGCCGGGGGGGACAAGAGACCCAGTACTTC.

This chain connects TRBV7-9 to TRBJ1-1, with D hard to call. The CDR3 is 15 residues long. Germline-derived CDR1 and CDR2 are SEHNR and FQNEAQ (reference sequence). Trimming removed 5 bases from V and 6 bases from J, with 19 bases in between. CDR3 sequence (DNA): TGTGCCAGCAGCCCCCTCGGGAGGTTCGGGCCTGAAGCTTTCTTT. As protein: CASSPLGRFGPEAFF.

This clonotype was detected a few times. The chain recombines TRBV18 with TRBJ2-1; no clear D. Germline CDR1 and CDR2: KGHSH and LQKENI. The CDR3 is 12 amino acids. Trimming cost V 3 bases and J 10 bases, with 10 bases left between them. CDR3: CASSPRLGEQFF. CDR3 DNA: TGTGCCAGCTCACCCCGACTCGGCGAGCAGTTCTTC.

The V and J genes are TRBV7-2 and TRBJ1-5; the D gene is possibly TRBD1 (5 bases). Germline-derived CDR1 and CDR2 are SGHTA and FQGNSA. V shed 6 bases and J shed 3 bases, with 9 bases lying between them. This CDR3 region has 13 residues. CDR3 protein: CASRQVDNQPQHF. CDR3 bases: TGTGCCAGCAGACAGGTTGACAATCAGCCCCAGCATTTT.

The rearrangement uses TRBV29-1 and TRBJ1-2, with D hard to call. From germline, CDR1 is SQVTM and CDR2 ANQGSEA. This CDR3 comprises 12 residues. V shed 3 bases and J shed 0 bases, with 5 bases lying between them. The CDR3 sequence: CSVDLANYGYTF. The CDR3 DNA is TGCAGCGTTGATCTGGCTAACTATGGCTACACCTTC.

The chain combines TRBV12-3 or TRBV12-4 with TRBJ1-2; 10 bases align to TRBD1. V lost 7 bases to trimming and J lost 6 bases; unmatched junction nucleotides: 11. The CDR3 totals 15 residues. Written as DNA, the CDR3 is TGTGCCAGCAATCCGCACTCCGGGACAGGGGATGGCTACACCTTC. Amino acids: CASNPHSGTGDGYTF.

The V gene is TRBV7-8, the J gene TRBJ2-3, with 7 positions matching TRBD2. Germline-derived CDR1 and CDR2 are SGHVS and FQNEAQ. The CDR3 is 16 residues long. Trimming cost V 3 bases and J 2 bases; bases outside gene matches: 8. The CDR3 sequence: CASSFRPSGNTDTQYF. The CDR3 region has the DNA TGTGCCAGCAGCTTTAGACCTAGCGGAAACACAGATACGCAGTATTTT.

V is TRBV9 and J is TRBJ2-2, with TRBD2 identical over 11 bases. The J segment lost 4 bases and the V segment lost 5 bases, leaving 13 bases of the junction unmatched. Germline CDR1 is SGDLS and CDR2 is YYNGEE. The CDR3 contains 18 residues. The CDR3 DNA follows: TGTGCCAGCAGTCAACAACAACTAGCGGGGGCCACCACCGGGGAGCTGTTTTTT. This encodes CASSQQQLAGATTGELFF.

This clonotype has at least ten counts. The V call is TRBV7-3, the J call TRBJ2-3; the match to TRBD1 covers 9 bases. Unmatched junction bases numbered 8, after V lost 0 bases and J lost 4 bases. From germline, CDR1 is SGHTA and CDR2 FQGTGA. CDR3 length: 17 amino acids. CDR3 sequence reads: CASSLTSGTGFSDTQYF. The CDR3 region has the DNA TGTGCCAGCAGCTTAACCTCCGGGACAGGGTTTTCAGATACGCAGTATTTT.